These 5 T cell receptor beta chains came from one sample sequenced in a study of CD8+CD57+ T cells in acquired aplastic anemia (dated by TCRdb to 2016 to 2018). The sequencer listed for this sample is Illumina HiSeq 2000. TCR beta VDJ combination and CDR3 sequence profiling used genomic DNA as the template. TCRdb reran the public reads through fastp at Q25 and MiXCR, keeping productive beta chains. Records with the same CDR3 protein are collapsed into one entry carrying the most frequent genes and DNA. This sample gives approximately 57,000 distinct CDR3 sequences in total; approximately 50% of them show up just once. The ten top clones hold around 15% of the sample. The patients picked for sequencing were ones in whom flow cytometry had shown an expansion of CD8+CD57+ cells. Sequencing used sorted CD4+, CD8+, or CD8+CD57+ T cells (not recorded which) from PBMCs. Receptors were obtained from a human donor with aplastic anemia.

The chain combines TRBV7-3 with TRBJ2-5, with a tentative D call TRBD2 (6 bases). This CDR3 region has 13 residues. V was pared by 1 base and J by 5 bases, with 8 bases between. Looked up from germline, CDR1 is SGHTA and CDR2 is FQGTGA. DNA for the CDR3: TGTGCCAGCAGCTTAAGTGGGGGGGAGACCCAGTACTTC. Amino acid sequence: CASSLSGGETQYF.

V usage is TRBV7-6 and J usage is TRBJ2-7, with D perhaps matching TRBD1 or TRBD2 (5 bases each). The CDR3 contains 12 residues. Germline-derived CDR1 and CDR2 are SGHVS and FNYEAQ. V was clipped by 4 bases and J by 7 bases, with 11 bases between them. In DNA form, the CDR3 reads TGTGCCAGCAGCTCGGGACGGTCGGAGCAGTACTTC. Its protein is CASSSGRSEQYF.

The chain recombines TRBV25-1 with TRBJ2-7; 7 nucleotides line up with TRBD1. CDR3 length: 13 residues. Germline V gene sequence: CDR1 MGHDK, CDR2 SYGVNS. Trimming took 6 bases from V and 3 from J; bases not matched to a gene: 5. DNA of the CDR3: TGTGCCAGCAGAGGACAGGCCGGCTACGAGCAGTACTTC. Encoded protein: CASRGQAGYEQYF.

This clonotype was recorded a few times. The chain recombines TRBV30 with TRBJ1-1; a weak D match, TRBD1 (5 bases). CDR3 length equals 16 residues. Germline assignment: CDR1 GTSNPN and CDR2 SVGIG (reference sequence). Trimming took off 0 bases at V and 1 base at J, with 15 bases between the two ends. The CDR3 region is CAWSVWGKAENTEAFF. The CDR3 DNA sequence: TGTGCCTGGAGTGTATGGGGGAAGGCCGAGAACACTGAAGCTTTCTTT.

The CDR3 coding sequence is TGTGCCAGCAGCTTAGGGTCATATAATTCACCCCTCCACTTT. Translated, it gives CASSLGSYNSPLHF. This chain joins TRBV7-2 and TRBJ1-6, with D hard to call. Trimming left V 1 base short and J 4 bases short, with 5 bases between. The CDR3 is made up of 14 amino acids. Germline CDR1 and CDR2: SGHTA and FQGNSA.